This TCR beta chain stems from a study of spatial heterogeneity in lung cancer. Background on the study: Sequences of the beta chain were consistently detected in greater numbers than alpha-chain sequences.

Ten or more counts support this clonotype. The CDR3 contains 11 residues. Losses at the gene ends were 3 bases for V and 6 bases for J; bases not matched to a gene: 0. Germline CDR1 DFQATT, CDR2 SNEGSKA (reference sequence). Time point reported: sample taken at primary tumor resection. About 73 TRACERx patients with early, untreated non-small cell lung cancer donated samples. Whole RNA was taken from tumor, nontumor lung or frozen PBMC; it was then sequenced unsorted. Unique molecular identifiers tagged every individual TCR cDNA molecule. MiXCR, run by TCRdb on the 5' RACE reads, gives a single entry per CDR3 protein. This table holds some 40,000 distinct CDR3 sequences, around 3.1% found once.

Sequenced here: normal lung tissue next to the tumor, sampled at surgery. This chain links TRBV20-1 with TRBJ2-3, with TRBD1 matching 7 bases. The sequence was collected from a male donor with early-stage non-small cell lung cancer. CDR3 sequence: CSARTGDTQYF. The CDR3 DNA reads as TGCAGTGCTAGGACAGGGGATACGCAGTATTTT.